This T cell receptor (beta chain) was documented in a study of T cell changes during pregnancy in multiple sclerosis. Produced via immunoSEQ multiplex PCR; TCRdb's table is partial and in-frame only. This sample has approximately 70,000 clones, with approximately 90% found just once. The V and J ends lost 3 bases and 5 bases respectively, with 14 bases between them. The CDR3 spans 14 residues. CDR1 WNHNN and CDR2 SYGVQD come from the germline V gene (reference sequence). The chain combines TRBV10-1 with TRBJ2-7; the D gene is possibly TRBD2 (6 bases). The sample in question was peripheral blood, obtained in the third trimester of pregnancy. The sequence was collected from a female donor with multiple sclerosis, enrolled in a pregnancy study. This CDR3 reads CASSDLTSLDEQYF. The CDR3 nucleotides are TGCGCCAGCAGTGATTTGACTAGTCTCGACGAGCAGTACTTC.